This T cell receptor (beta chain) comes out of a study of T-cell reconstitution after alpha-beta-depleted transplantation in children. Germline-derived CDR1 and CDR2 are MNHEY and SVGEGT. The CDR3 loop spans 15 amino acids. V was clipped by 6 bases and J by 5 bases; unmatched bases: 6. The library targeted TCRbeta and was prepared with unique molecular identifiers. One entry per CDR3 protein, called by TCRdb with MiXCR from the PCR reads. The table shows hundreds of thousands of distinct CDR3 sequences, with around a tenth occurring only once. This clonotype was counted many times. No antigen is known for it. Broader study findings: From newly produced T cells came most of the T-cell counts and diversity one year after transplant. Expanded clones from the graft, numbering several hundred, reportedly supplied alpha-beta T cells about two months after transplant. The origin of high day-60 TCRbeta diversity in some patients lay in surviving recipient T cells and thymic progenitors.

The rearrangement links TRBV6-2 or TRBV6-3 to TRBJ2-1; TRBD1 aligns across 11 bases. The sequencing used peripheral blood, collected 180 days after TCRalphabeta/CD19-depleted stem cell transplant. The source of this sequence is a male patient aged 2 to 10 who had a stem cell transplant for chronic granulomatous disease, so the T cells may come from the graft donor. CDR3 in DNA: TGTGCCAGCAGGAGGACAGGGGGCTCTAACAATGAGCAGTTCTTC. This encodes CASRRTGGSNNEQFF.